These T cell receptor beta chains were read from a single sample in a study of blood T cell repertoires in COVID-19. Assay: immunoSEQ multiplex PCR; the TCRdb copy retains only in-frame clones and omits some. The table lists under 250,000 clones, around 82% of them singletons. What was sequenced was peripheral blood. These receptors were collected from a man aged 40-49 years with active or convalescent COVID-19. Each CDR3 is given with its conserved first and last residue. D genes are given only for firm matches. Not all rows give a size; the values are once, few, many and, for expanded clones, a class.

CDR3aa: CASSPWTSGNNEQFF; CDR3nt: TGTGCCAGCAGCCCCTGGACTAGCGGAAACAATGAGCAGTTCTTC; d_gene: TRBD2; v_gene: TRBV5-8; abundance: NA; j_gene: TRBJ2-1
CDR3aa: CASSLGQLYNSPLHF; CDR3nt: TGTGCCAGCAGTTTGGGGCAGCTTTATAATTCACCCCTCCACTTT; d_gene: NA; v_gene: TRBV28; abundance: once; j_gene: TRBJ1-6
CDR3aa: CASSFSPGNPLHF; CDR3nt: TGTGCCAGCAGCTTCTCGCCCGGGAATCCCCTCCACTTT; d_gene: NA; v_gene: TRBV5-8; abundance: NA; j_gene: TRBJ1-6
CDR3aa: CASSLTGGQGKAFF; CDR3nt: TGTGCCAGTAGTCTAACCGGGGGACAGGGCAAGGCTTTCTTT; d_gene: TRBD1; v_gene: TRBV19; abundance: NA; j_gene: TRBJ1-1
CDR3aa: CASSFGEGRSERKLFF; CDR3nt: TGTGCCAGCAGCTTTGGCGAGGGCAGGAGCGAAAGAAAACTGTTTTTT; d_gene: NA; v_gene: TRBV5-8; abundance: NA; j_gene: TRBJ1-4
CDR3aa: CAEMGANTEAFF; CDR3nt: TGTGCCGAAATGGGGGCGAACACTGAAGCTTTCTTT; d_gene: NA; v_gene: TRBV30; abundance: NA; j_gene: TRBJ1-1
CDR3aa: CASSFTGTTYEQYF; CDR3nt: TGTGCCAGCAGTTTCACCGGGACTACTTACGAGCAGTACTTC; d_gene: TRBD2; v_gene: TRBV27; abundance: NA; j_gene: TRBJ2-7
CDR3aa: CASSLDMADEQYF; CDR3nt: TGTGCCAGCAGCTTAGATATGGCGGACGAGCAGTACTTC; d_gene: NA; v_gene: TRBV11-3; abundance: NA; j_gene: TRBJ2-7
CDR3aa: CASSEGTRTDTQYF; CDR3nt: TGTGCCAGCAGTGAGGGTACCCGCACAGATACGCAGTATTTT; d_gene: NA; v_gene: TRBV28; abundance: NA; j_gene: TRBJ2-3
CDR3aa: CSVEKESATTTSYNSPLHF; CDR3nt: TGCAGCGTTGAAAAGGAGTCGGCCACCACAACCTCCTATAATTCACCCCTCCACTTT; d_gene: NA; v_gene: TRBV29-1; abundance: NA; j_gene: TRBJ1-6
CDR3aa: CASSSDQGASEETQYF; CDR3nt: TGTGCCAGCAGCTCCGACCAGGGGGCTTCTGAGGAGACCCAGTACTTC; d_gene: TRBD1; v_gene: TRBV11-2; abundance: NA; j_gene: TRBJ2-5
CDR3aa: CASSTGGYGYTF; CDR3nt: TGTGCCAGCAGCACAGGGGGCTATGGCTACACCTTC; d_gene: TRBD1; v_gene: TRBV11-2; abundance: few; j_gene: TRBJ1-2
CDR3aa: CATSDYYREGEQFF; CDR3nt: TGTGCCACCAGTGACTATTACAGGGAGGGTGAGCAGTTCTTC; d_gene: NA; v_gene: TRBV24-1; abundance: NA; j_gene: TRBJ2-1
CDR3aa: CASSKGGGVYNEQFF; CDR3nt: TGTGCCAGCAGTAAAGGGGGAGGGGTTTACAATGAGCAGTTCTTC; d_gene: NA; v_gene: TRBV28; abundance: once; j_gene: TRBJ2-1
CDR3aa: CASSPGTGVLNYGYTF; CDR3nt: TGTGCCAGCAGCCCCGGGACAGGGGTCTTGAACTATGGCTACACCTTC; d_gene: TRBD1; v_gene: TRBV3-1/TRBV3-2; abundance: NA; j_gene: TRBJ1-2
CDR3aa: CASSQVPQGATEAFF; CDR3nt: TGCGCCAGCAGCCAAGTTCCCCAGGGGGCCACTGAAGCTTTCTTT; d_gene: TRBD1; v_gene: TRBV4-3; abundance: NA; j_gene: TRBJ1-1
CDR3aa: CASSGRQEGDLGKNIQYF; CDR3nt: TGTGCCAGCAGTGGACGCCAAGAAGGGGATTTAGGCAAAAACATTCAGTACTTC; d_gene: NA; v_gene: TRBV6-4; abundance: NA; j_gene: TRBJ2-4
CDR3aa: CASSLIGIRRGTEAFF; CDR3nt: TGTGCCAGCAGTTTAATAGGGATCCGGCGGGGCACTGAAGCTTTCTTT; d_gene: NA; v_gene: TRBV28; abundance: once; j_gene: TRBJ1-1
CDR3aa: CATSKGGGNSYNEQFF; CDR3nt: TGTGCCACCAGCAAGGGAGGCGGGAATTCCTACAATGAGCAGTTCTTC; d_gene: NA; v_gene: TRBV15; abundance: NA; j_gene: TRBJ2-1
CDR3aa: CAWSVRRSNEKLFF; CDR3nt: TGTGCCTGGAGTGTACGGAGGTCTAATGAAAAACTGTTTTTT; d_gene: NA; v_gene: TRBV30; abundance: NA; j_gene: TRBJ1-4
CDR3aa: CASSKAHGTGTLYEQYF; CDR3nt: TGTGCCAGTAGTAAAGCCCATGGGACAGGGACACTCTACGAGCAGTACTTC; d_gene: TRBD1; v_gene: TRBV19; abundance: NA; j_gene: TRBJ2-7
CDR3aa: CAWSKTGGPSYNEQFF; CDR3nt: TGTGCCTGGAGTAAAACGGGAGGGCCCTCCTACAATGAGCAGTTCTTC; d_gene: TRBD2; v_gene: TRBV30; abundance: NA; j_gene: TRBJ2-1
CDR3aa: CASSLEAGGSYEQYF; CDR3nt: TGTGCCAGCAGCTTAGAGGCAGGGGGTTCCTACGAGCAGTACTTC; d_gene: TRBD1; v_gene: TRBV7-3; abundance: NA; j_gene: TRBJ2-7
CDR3aa: CASSLDGRLVGQETQYF; CDR3nt: TGTGCCAGCAGCTTAGACGGGCGACTAGTGGGTCAAGAGACCCAGTACTTC; d_gene: NA; v_gene: TRBV11-3; abundance: NA; j_gene: TRBJ2-5
CDR3aa: CASSHRGGLGYTF; CDR3nt: TGTGCCAGCAGTCACCGGGGAGGGTTGGGCTACACCTTC; d_gene: NA; v_gene: TRBV25-1; abundance: NA; j_gene: TRBJ1-2
CDR3aa: CATSPVQGQASNTGELFF; CDR3nt: TGTGCCACCAGCCCAGTTCAGGGACAGGCCTCGAACACCGGGGAGCTGTTTTTT; d_gene: TRBD1; v_gene: TRBV24-1; abundance: NA; j_gene: TRBJ2-2
CDR3aa: CASSPGDSFNEQFF; CDR3nt: TGTGCCAGCAGCCCCGGCGACAGTTTCAATGAGCAGTTCTTC; d_gene: NA; v_gene: TRBV21-1; abundance: once; j_gene: TRBJ2-1
CDR3aa: CAWGVYGTGRLYGYTF; CDR3nt: TGTGCCTGGGGGGTATACGGGACAGGGAGACTCTATGGCTACACCTTC; d_gene: TRBD1; v_gene: TRBV30; abundance: NA; j_gene: TRBJ1-2
CDR3aa: CASSGTGDQPQHF; CDR3nt: TGTGCCAGCAGCGGGACAGGGGATCAGCCCCAGCATTTT; d_gene: TRBD1; v_gene: TRBV2; abundance: few; j_gene: TRBJ1-5
CDR3aa: CASSGTVNYGYTF; CDR3nt: TGTGCCAGCAGCGGGACAGTAAACTATGGCTACACCTTC; d_gene: TRBD1; v_gene: TRBV11-2; abundance: NA; j_gene: TRBJ1-2
CDR3aa: CSVEFTGIYNEQFF; CDR3nt: TGCAGCGTTGAATTTACAGGGATCTACAATGAGCAGTTCTTC; d_gene: NA; v_gene: TRBV29-1; abundance: NA; j_gene: TRBJ2-1
CDR3aa: CASSSRGGGTYNSPLHF; CDR3nt: TGTGCCAGCAGTTCCCGGGGAGGGGGGACCTATAATTCACCCCTCCACTTT; d_gene: NA; v_gene: TRBV11-3; abundance: NA; j_gene: TRBJ1-6
CDR3aa: CASSVSGTGMSPLHF; CDR3nt: TGTGCCAGCAGCGTATCCGGGACAGGGATGTCACCCCTCCACTTT; d_gene: TRBD1; v_gene: TRBV7-2; abundance: NA; j_gene: TRBJ1-6
CDR3aa: CATSRTGTVSSYNEQFF; CDR3nt: TGTGCCACCAGCCGCACGGGGACAGTGAGCTCCTACAATGAGCAGTTCTTC; d_gene: TRBD1; v_gene: TRBV24-1; abundance: NA; j_gene: TRBJ2-1
CDR3aa: CASSLSIRTDYGYTF; CDR3nt: TGTGCCAGCAGTTTATCGATCCGGACAGACTATGGCTACACCTTC; d_gene: NA; v_gene: TRBV27; abundance: once; j_gene: TRBJ1-2
CDR3aa: CASSLRRDTEAFF; CDR3nt: TGCGCCAGCAGCTTGCGCAGGGACACTGAAGCTTTCTTT; d_gene: NA; v_gene: TRBV5-1; abundance: NA; j_gene: TRBJ1-1
CDR3aa: CSVPTGDRGVGGYTF; CDR3nt: TGCAGCGTCCCCACCGGGGACAGGGGGGTCGGTGGCTACACCTTC; d_gene: TRBD1; v_gene: TRBV29-1; abundance: once; j_gene: TRBJ1-2
CDR3aa: CAWSKTEDQPQHF; CDR3nt: TGTGCCTGGAGTAAGACAGAGGATCAGCCCCAGCATTTT; d_gene: NA; v_gene: TRBV30; abundance: NA; j_gene: TRBJ1-5
CDR3aa: CSVGLAPSTDTQYF; CDR3nt: TGCAGCGTGGGACTAGCGCCTAGCACAGATACGCAGTATTTT; d_gene: TRBD2; v_gene: TRBV29-1; abundance: NA; j_gene: TRBJ2-3
CDR3aa: CASSTGLAGVEETQYF; CDR3nt: TGTGCCAGCAGCACCGGACTAGCGGGAGTCGAGGAGACCCAGTACTTC; d_gene: TRBD2; v_gene: TRBV11-3; abundance: NA; j_gene: TRBJ2-5
CDR3aa: CATSRPVGRVNEPQHF; CDR3nt: TGTGCCACCAGCAGACCCGTCGGCAGGGTAAATGAGCCCCAGCATTTT; d_gene: NA; v_gene: TRBV15; abundance: NA; j_gene: TRBJ1-5
CDR3aa: CASSLTSLGNEQFF; CDR3nt: TGTGCCAGCAGCTTGACTAGCCTCGGCAATGAGCAGTTCTTC; d_gene: TRBD2; v_gene: TRBV7-9; abundance: few; j_gene: TRBJ2-1
CDR3aa: CASSLGGRDTDTQYF; CDR3nt: TGTGCCAGCAGCTTAGGAGGCAGGGACACAGATACGCAGTATTTT; d_gene: NA; v_gene: TRBV7-9; abundance: NA; j_gene: TRBJ2-3
CDR3aa: CASSPIQGVTEAFF; CDR3nt: TGTGCCAGCAGTCCAATACAGGGGGTCACTGAAGCTTTCTTT; d_gene: TRBD1; v_gene: TRBV7-9; abundance: NA; j_gene: TRBJ1-1
CDR3aa: CAWSVGTGHNSPLHF; CDR3nt: TGTGCCTGGAGTGTCGGGACAGGCCATAATTCACCCCTCCACTTT; d_gene: TRBD1; v_gene: TRBV30; abundance: NA; j_gene: TRBJ1-6
CDR3aa: CAWSVLANWGGNIQYF; CDR3nt: TGTGCCTGGAGTGTATTGGCGAATTGGGGGGGAAACATTCAGTACTTC; d_gene: TRBD2; v_gene: TRBV30; abundance: NA; j_gene: TRBJ2-4
CDR3aa: CASSPQGTEQYF; CDR3nt: TGCGCCAGCAGCCCACAGGGGACCGAGCAGTACTTC; d_gene: TRBD1; v_gene: TRBV5-1; abundance: NA; j_gene: TRBJ2-7
CDR3aa: CAWSIGRGRPDSPLHF; CDR3nt: TGTGCCTGGAGTATTGGCAGGGGGCGTCCTGATTCACCCCTCCACTTT; d_gene: TRBD1; v_gene: TRBV30; abundance: NA; j_gene: TRBJ1-6
CDR3aa: CASSRGPDNEQFF; CDR3nt: TGTGCCAGCAGCCGAGGGCCGGACAATGAGCAGTTCTTC; d_gene: NA; v_gene: TRBV7-3; abundance: NA; j_gene: TRBJ2-1
CDR3aa: CASSLDFPGQGYNSPLHF; CDR3nt: TGTGCCAGCAGCCTTGACTTCCCGGGACAGGGTTACAATTCACCCCTCCACTTT; d_gene: TRBD1; v_gene: TRBV7-2; abundance: NA; j_gene: TRBJ1-6
CDR3aa: CATGGGSGTEAFF; CDR3nt: TGTGCCACCGGCGGCGGCAGCGGCACTGAAGCTTTCTTT; d_gene: NA; v_gene: TRBV2; abundance: NA; j_gene: TRBJ1-1